This T cell receptor beta chain was captured by sequencing in a study of spatial heterogeneity in lung cancer. Whole-study context: Sequences of the beta chain were consistently detected in greater numbers than alpha-chain sequences.

Regarding time point: sample taken at primary tumor resection. The donor population consisted of over 55 patients with untreated, early-stage non-small cell lung cancer. Tumor, nontumor lung or frozen PBMC supplied whole RNA that was sequenced unsorted. Regarding the study as a whole: Expanded intratumoral alpha and beta TCR counts tracked tumor mutation counts. Among tumor T cells, estimated coverage was roughly 7% for alpha chains and 13% for beta chains.

TCRdb processed the 5' RACE reads anew with MiXCR; each CDR3 protein has one entry. The repertoire holds fewer than 15,000 distinct CDR3 sequences, with over 3% as singletons. The CDR3 is made up of 16 amino acids. Germline CDR1 reads SGHDT; CDR2 reads YYEEEE. Germline trimming cut 4 bases from V and 11 bases from J; bases unmatched to any gene: 14. This clonotype is judged medium-sized (0.01 to 0.1%). The target antigen is unknown. This chain links TRBV5-6 with TRBJ1-6; the match to TRBD1 covers 8 bases. The receptor comes from a male donor with early-stage non-small cell lung cancer. Sequencing was performed on lung tumor tissue, taken at surgery. The CDR3 region has the DNA TGTGCCAGCAGCCCGACAGGGGAATTAGGAACCGCACCCCTCCACTTT. It is translated as CASSPTGELGTAPLHF.